These 12 T cell receptor beta chains were sequenced from one sample in a study of CD8+ T cells in alopecia areata. cDNA reverse transcribed from extracted RNA served as the sequencing template. Method: immunoSEQ multiplex PCR; TCRdb's copy keeps in-frame clones and lacks some. Among 100,000 to 150,000 clones listed, less than 45% were seen once. Sequencing was performed on CD4+ T cells sorted from blood. The source is a human donor with alopecia areata.

The sample holds a few counts of this clone. The chain couples TRBV14 to TRBJ1-1, with D uncertain. There are 16 residues in the CDR3. Between the trimmed V and J ends, which lost 1 base and 1 base, there was a span of 13 bases. Germline-derived CDR1 and CDR2 are SGHDN and FVKESK. Here the CDR3 DNA reads TGTGCCAGCAGCCAAGTAGACATGAGATGGAACACTGAAGCTTTCTTT. It translates to CASSQVDMRWNTEAFF. The entire variable domain, with the rest obtained from reference TRBV14 and TRBJ1-1, is as follows: EAGVTQFPSHSVIEKGQTVTLRCDPISGHDNLYWYRRVMGKEIKFLLHFVKESKQDESGMPNNRFLAERTGGTYSTLKVQPAELEDSGVYFCASSQVDMRWNTEAFFGQGTRLTVV.

The chain joins TRBV5-1 to TRBJ2-6; D unclear. V gave up 4 bases and J gave up 4 bases, with 9 bases separating them. CDR3 length equals 14 residues. From germline, CDR1 is SGHRS and CDR2 YFSETQ. The CDR3 spells CASSNPQGANVLTF. CDR3 nucleotides: TGCGCCAGCAGCAACCCACAGGGGGCCAACGTCCTGACTTTC.

This chain connects TRBV14 to TRBJ2-4, with unresolved D. The CDR3 runs to 14 residues. CDR1 SGHDN and CDR2 FVKESK come from the germline V gene. V was shortened by 0 bases and J by 0 bases, with 3 bases between the two germline ends. The DNA for the CDR3 is TGTGCCAGCAGCCAAGATATAGCCAAAAACATTCAGTACTTC. It encodes CASSQDIAKNIQYF.

The V call is TRBV7-3, the J call TRBJ1-1; no clear D gene. The ends were cut back, 4 bases at V and 0 bases at J, with 6 bases in the middle. The germline V gene encodes CDR1 SGHTA and CDR2 FQGTGA. The CDR3 runs to 13 residues. Here the CDR3 reads CASSWELNTEAFF. As DNA, the CDR3 is TGTGCCAGCAGCTGGGAGTTGAACACTGAAGCTTTCTTT. Variable domain in full (rest from reference TRBV7-3 and TRBJ1-1): GAGVSQTPSNKVTEKGKYVELRCDPISGHTALYWYRQSLGQGPEFLIYFQGTGAADDSGLPNDRFFAVRPEGSVSTLKIQRTERGDSAVYLCASSWELNTEAFFGQGTRLTVV.

For the CDR3, the DNA is TGTGCCTGGAGTATTTGGGTAGGGGCTGGTTCCTACGAGCAGTACTTC. Translation: CAWSIWVGAGSYEQYF. V and J are TRBV30 and TRBJ2-7, with D tentatively TRBD1 (5 bases). This CDR3 spans 16 amino acids. Trimming left V 2 bases short and J 1 base short, with 18 bases between. The germline gives CDR1 GTSNPN, CDR2 SVGIG (reference sequence).

The J gene is TRBJ1-5, the V gene TRBV28; maybe TRBD1 (5 bases). Between the trimmed V and J ends, which lost 3 bases and 11 bases, there was a span of 17 bases. Germline V gene lookup returns CDR1 MDHEN and CDR2 SYDVKM. This CDR3 is built from 14 residues. Here the CDR3 reads CASSFDGARRTQHF. CDR3 coding DNA: TGTGCCAGCAGTTTTGATGGGGCGCGGAGGACCCAGCATTTT.

The chain recombines TRBV7-2 with TRBJ2-1, with 8 bases matching TRBD1. Germline loops: CDR1 SGHTA, CDR2 FQGNSA. The CDR3 consists of 15 residues. J gave up 5 bases and V 5 bases, and 8 bases lay outside the gene matches. CDR3 residues: CASSPTETGDNEQFF. CDR3 sequence (DNA): TGTGCCAGCAGCCCAACAGAGACAGGGGACAATGAGCAGTTCTTC.

J is TRBJ2-2 and V is TRBV5-1, with 8 bases fitting TRBD1. With V trimmed by 4 bases and J by 2 bases, 7 bases remained unmatched. This CDR3 comprises 16 residues. The germline V gene encodes CDR1 SGHRS and CDR2 YFSETQ. CDR3 sequence (DNA): TGCGCCAGCAGCGGGCGGACAGGGAAAAACACCGGGGAGCTGTTTTTT. It encodes CASSGRTGKNTGELFF.

The CDR3 DNA sequence: TGCGCCAGCGGACGGCTCGGCGGAACCTACGAGCAGTACTTC. It translates to CASGRLGGTYEQYF. The J gene is TRBJ2-7, the V gene TRBV5-1; D unclear. V was trimmed by 7 bases and J by 2 bases, leaving 16 bases between them. Germline lookup yields CDR1 SGHRS and CDR2 YFSETQ. The CDR3 extends over 14 amino acids.

The gene calls are TRBV4-2 and TRBJ1-2; 8 bases line up with TRBD1. The V gene's germline CDR1 is LGHNA and CDR2 YNFKEQ. V gave up 10 bases and J gave up 4 bases; unmatched junction bases: 14. The CDR3 is made up of 15 amino acids. The CDR3 sequence: CATSGQAASGYGYTF. CDR3 nucleotide sequence: TGTGCCACCTCGGGACAGGCAGCGTCGGGCTATGGCTACACCTTC.

V and J are TRBV16 and TRBJ1-6, with D uncertain. The CDR3 runs 16 residues. The V and J ends lost 0 bases and 11 bases respectively, with 17 bases between them. The germline V gene has CDR1 KGHSY and CDR2 FQNENV. The CDR3 nucleotides are TGTGCCAGCAGCCAATCTTTCTCGGGCACTATTGCACCCCTCCACTTT. It yields the protein CASSQSFSGTIAPLHF.

This rearrangement joins TRBV5-1 to TRBJ2-7; unclear D gene. Germline CDR1 is SGHRS and CDR2 is YFSETQ. Trimming took off 7 bases at V and 0 bases at J, with 14 bases between the two ends. This CDR3 has 14 amino acids. Here the CDR3 DNA reads TGCGCCAGCCAACTTGGGTCAACCTCCTACGAGCAGTACTTC. Amino acids: CASQLGSTSYEQYF. Based on the CDR3 plus reference TRBV5-1 and TRBJ2-7, the full variable domain is KAGVTQTPRYLIKTRGQQVTLSCSPISGHRSVSWYQQTPGQGLQFLFEYFSETQRNKGNFPGRFSGRQFSNSRSEMNVSTLELGDSALYLCASQLGSTSYEQYFGPGTRLTVT.